This T cell receptor beta chain was captured in a study of T cells in Graves' hyperthyroidism and ophthalmopathy. At least ten counts were recorded for this clonotype. Its antigen is as yet unknown. Study-wide results and caveats: Blood samples included most of the expanded thyroid clonotypes exceeding 0.001.

RNA transcripts yielded amplified TCR beta CDR3 regions. HTBI primers were the set used in a first-round RT-PCR of the TCR CDR3. TCRdb re-derived calls from the multiplex PCR reads in MiXCR, one entry per CDR3 protein. This repertoire shows about 200,000 distinct CDR3 sequences, around 17% found once; its top ten account for around two fifths. V lost 6 bases, J lost 4 bases, and 6 bases stayed unmatched. CDR3 length equals 14 residues. Germline values: CDR1 MNHEY, CDR2 SMNVEV (reference sequence). For the diagnoses, clinical symptoms, serum thyroxine and TRAb, thyroid ultrasound and orbital computed tomography were used. The PBMCs had their origin in approximately 10 ml of fresh peripheral blood.

The chain joins TRBV27 to TRBJ2-7; 10 nucleotides align to TRBD2. Specimen: blood. The receptor's source is a man between 35 and 55 years old with Graves' hyperthyroidism. Here the CDR3 DNA reads TGTGCCAGCAGCCGCGGACTAGCGGTATACGAGCAGTACTTC. Amino acids: CASSRGLAVYEQYF.